The 9 T cell receptor beta chains presented below share a single source sample, sequenced in a study of blood T cells in healthy people across ages. The second PCR ran roughly 7 to 12 cycles with a sample-barcoded 5' primer and J-beta primers. Each CDR3 protein is one row after TCRdb ran MiXCR on the 5' RACE reads. The table lists hundreds of thousands of distinct CDR3 sequences, 53% of them singletons, with approximately 40% in the top ten. The source material was blood. Source of these receptors: a man aged 80 or over in good health.

The chain employs TRBV4-1 and TRBJ2-3, with 11 bases identical to TRBD2. Germline V gene data show CDR1 as MGHRA and CDR2 as YSYEKL. The V and J ends lost 3 bases and 14 bases, in that order; junction bases with no gene match: 16. The CDR3 is 16 amino acids. CDR3 in DNA: TGCGCCAGCAGCCAGGGGGAGACTAGCGGGAATGTAGGCGCGTATTTT. This encodes CASSQGETSGNVGAYF.

This clonotype showed up just a few times. The V and J genes are TRBV6-6 and TRBJ2-7; D is unresolved. V lost 2 bases and J lost 6, with 11 bases in between. This CDR3 region has 13 residues. Germline loops: CDR1 MNHNY, CDR2 SVGAGI (reference sequence). The CDR3 bases are TGTGCCAGCAGTTACCCGGGTGTTGGCGAGCAGTACTTC. Its protein is CASSYPGVGEQYF.

This clonotype was observed a handful of times. V and J are TRBV10-3 and TRBJ2-5; perhaps TRBD2 as D (6 bases). Trimming took off 8 bases at V and 2 bases at J, with 15 bases between the two ends. Germline values: CDR1 ENHRY, CDR2 SYGVKD. There are 14 residues in the CDR3. The CDR3 DNA follows: TGTGCCATCGGGCGCGGGATAGGACAAGAGACCCAGTACTTC. This sequence encodes CAIGRGIGQETQYF.

This clonotype was recorded a few times. This sequence joins TRBV6-2 or TRBV6-3 and TRBJ2-7; D might be TRBD2 (6 bases). Trimming took 5 bases from V and 1 from J, leaving 15 bases between them. Per germline, CDR1 MNHEY and CDR2 SVGEGT. The CDR3 runs to 15 residues. The CDR3 nucleotides read TGTGCCAGCAGTCCCAGCGGGCATGGGTCCTACGAGCAGTACTTC. This gives the protein CASSPSGHGSYEQYF.

A few counts support this clonotype. The chain has TRBV29-1 and TRBJ1-2; possibly TRBD1 for D (6 bases). CDR1 and CDR2 from the germline V gene are SQVTM and ANQGSEA. This CDR3 has 13 residues. V was clipped by 6 bases and J by 4 bases, with 15 bases between them. CDR3 coding DNA: TGCAGCGTGAAAGGGGGGGAGAGCTATGGCTACACCTTC. Its translation is CSVKGGESYGYTF.

The chain is built from TRBV11-2 and TRBJ2-1; D is uncertain. The germline CDR1 and CDR2 sequences are SGHAT and FQNNGV. The CDR3 contains 14 residues. The ends were cut back, 2 bases at V and 8 bases at J, with 13 bases in the middle. The CDR3 here is CASSLSTLSDEQFF. The DNA of the CDR3 is TGTGCCAGCAGCTTAAGCACACTTTCGGATGAGCAGTTCTTC.

This clonotype appeared a few times. The chain joins TRBV10-3 to TRBJ2-1; TRBD2 aligns across 10 bases. The germline gives CDR1 ENHRY, CDR2 SYGVKD. This CDR3 has 13 amino acids. Germline trimming cut 10 bases from V and 7 bases from J; bases unmatched to any gene: 7. CDR3 nucleotides: TGTGCCACCGGACTAGCGGTGGAAAATGAGCAGTTCTTC. It specifies CATGLAVENEQFF.

This sequence joins TRBV11-2 and TRBJ2-4; D remains unclear. Looked up from germline, CDR1 is SGHAT and CDR2 is FQNNGV. With 0 bases removed from V and 11 bases from J, the gap between germline ends came to 11 bases. CDR3 length equals 13 residues. The CDR3 nucleotides are TGTGCCAGCAGCTTAGAAGTTGTTAGCCTTCAGTACTTC. Protein: CASSLEVVSLQYF.

This clonotype turned up a few times. J is TRBJ2-3 and V is TRBV5-1; 12 positions match TRBD1. This CDR3 contains 18 residues. Germline assignment: CDR1 SGHRS and CDR2 YFSETQ. Unmatched junction bases numbered 10, after V lost 1 base and J lost 4 bases. The CDR3 loop reads CASSLRTGTGGGADTQYF. DNA of the CDR3: TGCGCCAGCAGCTTGAGGACCGGGACAGGGGGCGGCGCAGATACGCAGTATTTT.